A selection of T cell receptor beta chains follows, all from one sample in a study of blood T cell repertoires in COVID-19. Sequencing used immunoSEQ multiplex PCR; TCRdb keeps in-frame clones, though not all of them. This repertoire shows roughly 100,000 clones, more than 90% found once; its top ten account for less than 4.5%. Sequenced sample: peripheral blood. All receptors come from a man aged 18 to 29 with acute or convalescent COVID-19. The conserved cysteine and the conserved F or W are not part of the CDR3 here.

TRBJ2-1,TRBV5-1,ASSLGPSRGGDEQF
TRBJ2-6,TRBV7-2,ASSPQSSGAGANVLT
TRBJ1-1,TRBV27,ASSLWGGAAREAF
TRBJ2-2,TRBV2,AFRRLASDKGAGELF
TRBJ2-2,TRBV19,ASSTQGAAGELF
TRBJ1-1,TRBV5-1,ASSPTGTEAF
TRBJ1-6,TRBV5-1,ASSNRTGTNSPLH
TRBJ2-7,TRBV30,AWSVMSGASHEQY
TRBJ1-1,TRBV7-6,ASSDNQGKNTEAF
TRBJ1-1,TRBV28,ASSLGWRGTEAF
TRBJ1-3,TRBV18,ASSPRRELSGNTIY
TRBJ1-1,TRBV5-1,ASSAQRGEAF
TRBJ1-1,TRBV30,AWRDTAYTEAF
TRBJ1-5,TRBV19,ASNQGRYSNQPQH